This is a list of T cell receptor beta chains from one sample in a study of cytomegalovirus exposure and HLA in healthy donors. Method: immunoSEQ multiplex PCR; TCRdb's copy keeps in-frame clones and lacks some. The sample contains 100,000 or so clones, 75% of which appear only once. The sequenced sample consisted of PBMCs. The receptor set was obtained from a woman aged 18-35 years in good health and CMV-seropositive. The CDR3 runs from the conserved cysteine through the conserved F or W. D genes are given only for firm matches. A row's size may be missing; if present it is once, few, many or a size class.

CSVSGRVYNEQFF,TGCAGCGTTAGCGGGAGGGTGTACAATGAGCAGTTCTTC,TRBV29-1,once,TRBD2,TRBJ2-1
CASSLDEREHREQYF,TGTGCCAGCAGCTTAGACGAGCGGGAGCATCGGGAGCAGTACTTC,TRBV11-3,-,TRBD2,TRBJ2-7
CASSEATATNEKLFF,TGTGCCAGCAGTGAAGCGACTGCAACTAATGAAAAACTGTTTTTT,TRBV6-1,once,-,TRBJ1-4
CASSQEFAGVGTQYF,TGTGCCAGCAGCCAAGAATTCGCGGGAGTGGGGACCCAGTACTTC,TRBV4-2,-,TRBD2,TRBJ2-5
CASSILSYNEQFF,TGTGCCAGCAGTATCCTATCTTACAATGAGCAGTTCTTC,TRBV28,-,-,TRBJ2-1
CASSYKMGQRDEQYF,TGCGCCAGCAGCTACAAGATGGGACAGCGGGACGAGCAGTACTTC,TRBV5-1,-,-,TRBJ2-7
CASSLWSHGVKPQHF,TGTGCCAGCAGTTTATGGTCACACGGGGTCAAGCCCCAGCATTTT,TRBV28,-,-,TRBJ1-5
CASSLSPGGERDYGYTF,TGTGCCAGCAGTTTATCCCCTGGAGGGGAAAGGGACTATGGCTACACCTTC,TRBV28,-,-,TRBJ1-2
CASSLGLAGIGTGELFF,TGCGCCAGCAGCTTGGGGCTAGCGGGAATCGGCACCGGGGAGCTGTTTTTT,TRBV5-1,-,TRBD2,TRBJ2-2
CASSLGLAGGQETQYF,TGTGCCAGCAGCTTGGGACTAGCGGGCGGCCAAGAGACCCAGTACTTC,TRBV5-4,-,TRBD2,TRBJ2-5
CASSPRTGREQYF,TGTGCCAGCAGCCCCAGGACAGGTCGCGAGCAGTACTTC,TRBV7-2,few,TRBD1,TRBJ2-7
CASSEGLAGGYEQYF,TGTGCCAGCAGTGAGGGACTAGCGGGAGGGTACGAGCAGTACTTC,TRBV6-1,-,TRBD2,TRBJ2-7
CASTALTGNQPQHF,TGTGCCAGCACCGCCCTGACAGGCAATCAGCCCCAGCATTTT,TRBV19,-,-,TRBJ1-5
CASSSIRALEQYF,TGTGCCAGCAGTTCAATCAGGGCGTTGGAGCAGTACTTC,TRBV27,-,-,TRBJ2-7
CASSTPRPEQYF,TGTGCCAGCAGCACCCCTAGGCCCGAGCAGTACTTC,TRBV9,few,-,TRBJ2-7
CASSSLAGGRYEQYF,TGTGCCAGCAGCAGCCTAGCGGGAGGCCGGTACGAGCAGTACTTC,TRBV5-6,-,TRBD2,TRBJ2-7